This TCR beta chain was documented in a study of Ad26.COV2.S vaccination and SARS-CoV-2 variants. Study as a whole: Once or twice, 56 days apart, Ad26.COV2.S was delivered intramuscularly.

The CDR3 consists of 11 residues. V gave up 6 bases and J gave up 3 bases, with 4 bases separating them. Germline CDR1 and CDR2: ENHRY and SYGVKD. General study points: Relative to placebo recipients, vaccine recipients exhibited elevated spike-specific TCR breadth. Across vaccine and placebo recipients, the breadth of non-spike TCRs was similar.

Specified treatment: roughly 18 received Ad26.COV2.S at low or high dose, single or two shots; 5 received placebo; per-sample allocation not given. Samples analyzed were those drawn on day 63 after the first vaccine or placebo injection. Spike of the Wuhan-strain SARS-CoV-2 was expressed by an Ad26 vector, which formed the vaccine. As concerns this clone: The target antigen is unknown.

Generated by immunoSEQ multiplex PCR, the TCRdb table keeps only in-frame clones and is missing some. The sample holds approximately 300,000 clones, just over 85% seen once. The material sequenced was peripheral blood, taken in a trial of Ad26.COV2.S vaccine versus placebo. J is TRBJ2-3 and V is TRBV10-3, with D unclear. The receptor's source is a person aged 18-60 years who received the Ad26.COV2.S COVID-19 vaccine or a placebo. CDR3 sequence: CAIRGTDTQYF. The DNA for the CDR3 is TGTGCCATCAGAGGGACAGATACGCAGTATTTT.